The entry below describes one T cell receptor (beta chain). The CDR3 totals 18 residues. Germline-derived CDR1 and CDR2 are ENHRY and SYGVKD. Trimming took 1 base from V and 7 from J; bases not matched to a gene: 15. PCR primers comprised 60 Vbeta and 13 Jbeta primers. Generated by immunoSEQ multiplex PCR, the TCRdb table keeps only in-frame clones and is missing some. Of 200,000 or so clones in the sample, about three quarters were seen once. The data were taken from a study of cytomegalovirus exposure and HLA in healthy donors. The sequence came from a woman in her thirties in good health and CMV-seropositive. This chain connects TRBV10-3 to TRBJ1-2; 10 bases are a match to TRBD1. Source material: PBMCs. CDR3 amino acids: CAISEWSRQGASLPGYTF. The CDR3 nucleotides are TGTGCCATCAGTGAGTGGAGCAGACAGGGGGCGAGTCTCCCTGGCTACACCTTC.